The sequence of this TCR beta chain was determined in a study of OX40 agonist ivuxolimab in advanced cancers. Study observations and caveats: Among the lowest peripheral clonal expansion occurred in 0.1-3.0 mg/kg partial responders.

This clone was recorded only once. The antigen remains unidentified. Repertoires were generated with immunoSEQ multiplex PCR, while TCRdb's copy carries only in-frame clones and drops some. The sample has more than 9,000 clones; less than 90% are singletons. Trimming pared 4 bases from V and 3 bases from J, leaving 10 bases between. The CDR3 consists of 13 residues. The germline CDR1 and CDR2 sequences are MGHRA and YSYEKL. This sequence originates from an adult with an advanced solid tumor such as melanoma, head and neck, liver or kidney cancer. The sample consisted of CD4+ or CD8+ T cells sorted from blood, taken in a trial of the OX40 agonist ivuxolimab. The chain links TRBV4-1 to TRBJ2-7, with D possibly being TRBD1 (5 bases). The chain's CDR3 is CASSPGHLYEQYF. The CDR3 nucleotides read TGCGCCAGCAGCCCAGGGCACCTCTACGAGCAGTACTTC.